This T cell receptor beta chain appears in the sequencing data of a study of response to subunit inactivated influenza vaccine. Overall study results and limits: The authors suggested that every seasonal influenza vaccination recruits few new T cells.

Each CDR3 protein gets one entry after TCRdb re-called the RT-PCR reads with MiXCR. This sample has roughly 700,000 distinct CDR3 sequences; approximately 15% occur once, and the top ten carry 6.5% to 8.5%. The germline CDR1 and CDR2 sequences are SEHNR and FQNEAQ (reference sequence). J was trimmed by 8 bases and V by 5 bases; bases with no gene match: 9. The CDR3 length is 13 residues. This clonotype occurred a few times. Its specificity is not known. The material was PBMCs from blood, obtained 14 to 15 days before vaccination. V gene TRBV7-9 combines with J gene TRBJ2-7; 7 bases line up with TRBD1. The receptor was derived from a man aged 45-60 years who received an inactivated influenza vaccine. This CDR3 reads CASSPLPDRKQYF. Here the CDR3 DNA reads TGTGCCAGCAGCCCCCTACCGGACAGGAAGCAGTACTTC.